The 17 T cell receptor beta chains reported below all come from one sample, sequenced in a study of T cell clonality in common variable immunodeficiency. Regarding the study as a whole: Fewer deletions and N-nucleotide insertions were reportedly seen in common variable immunodeficiency TCR beta sequences.

These receptors' targets are unknown. Here immunoSEQ multiplex PCR was the method, and the copy in TCRdb shows in-frame clones only, minus some. Listed for the sample are around 21,000 clones, none seen a single time. Sequences were obtained from peripheral blood mononuclear cells. The receptors originated from a human donor with common variable immunodeficiency.

About this clone: The read terminates 3 residues ahead of where the CDR3 ends, so the germline J gene completes it. The rearrangement uses TRBV5-1 and TRBJ2-7, with D unresolved. Trimming stripped 4 bases from V and 2 bases from J, with 13 bases between. This CDR3 region has 14 residues. The germline V gene encodes CDR1 SGHRS and CDR2 YFSETQ. CDR3 amino acids: CASSGWHRTYEQYF. CDR3 DNA (partial): TGCGCCAGCAGCGGGTGGCACAGAACCTACGAG.

The table lists this clone with many counts. The missing CDR3 end, 3 residues past where the read stops, is filled in from the germline J gene. The V call is TRBV5-1, the J call TRBJ1-6, with D possibly being TRBD1 (5 bases). The CDR3 is made up of 16 amino acids. V lost 2 bases and J 0 bases, leaving 9 bases between the germline ends. Per the germline V gene, CDR1 is SGHRS and CDR2 is YFSETQ. CDR3 bases read: TGCGCCAGCAGCTTTCCAGGGAGCTCCTATAATTCACCC. Translated: CASSFPGSSYNSP. The whole CDR3 sequence is CASSFPGSSYNSPLHF.

The covered CDR3 bases are TGTGCCAGCAGCGCGGACAGGGACACTGAA. The encoded protein is CASSADRDTE. In full, the CDR3 reads CASSADRDTEAFF. V and J are TRBV11-3 and TRBJ1-1, with 8 nucleotides matching TRBD1. Read sequence stops 3 residues before the CDR3 end, and the germline J gene provides the missing end. J was trimmed by 3 bases and V by 5 bases; bases with no gene match: 2. Germline V gives CDR1 SGHNT, CDR2 YENEEA. The CDR3 spans 13 residues.

This clone was found a few times. From the germline J gene comes the end of the CDR3, since the read stops 3 residues before it. The chain is built from TRBV7-9 and TRBJ2-7; D uncertain. Trimming pared 1 base from V and 6 bases from J, leaving 7 bases between. Per germline, CDR1 SEHNR and CDR2 FQNEAQ (reference sequence). This CDR3 is 12 amino acids long. This CDR3 reads CASSLGNSEQYF. The sequenced CDR3 bases are TGTGCCAGCAGCTTAGGTAATAGCGAG.

In its sample, this clone was seen a few times. From the germline J gene comes the end of the CDR3, since the read stops 3 residues before it. The chain employs TRBV18 and TRBJ2-1, with D maybe TRBD2 (6 bases). The CDR3 runs to 17 residues. Trimming removed 0 bases at V and 4 bases at J, with 16 bases between. Germline V lookup: CDR1 KGHSH, CDR2 LQKENI. The CDR3 bases that were read are TGTGCCAGCTCACCACCGAACGGGCGAGGGACTTACAATGAG. It codes for CASSPPNGRGTYNE. Given in full, the CDR3 is CASSPPNGRGTYNEQFF.

Ten or more counts support this clone. The sequence runs out 3 residues before the end of the CDR3; the remainder is reconstructed from the germline J gene. The chain carries TRBV7-2 and TRBJ2-7; 7 nucleotides line up with TRBD1. V lost 5 bases and J lost 2; bases outside the gene matches: 9. The CDR3 loop spans 15 amino acids. The germline gives CDR1 SGHTA, CDR2 FQGNSA. The CDR3 sequence: CASSTGQLPTYEQYF. The sequenced CDR3 bases are TGTGCCAGCAGCACGGGACAGCTCCCCACCTACGAG.

This clone turned up a few times. The sequenced CDR3 bases are TGTGCCAGCAGCCGTCCAGGGGGTTCTGAAAAA. Protein: CASSRPGGSEK. The whole CDR3 sequence reads CASSRPGGSEKLFF. This chain joins TRBV7-9 and TRBJ1-4; 7 positions agree with TRBD1. The read falls 3 residues short of the CDR3 end, and the missing part is taken from the germline J gene. The CDR3 contains 14 residues. After removal of 5 bases from V and 7 bases from J, the junction contained 7 bases not matched to a gene. CDR1 is SEHNR and CDR2 is FQNEAQ in the germline V gene (reference sequence).

This clone was found a few times. The read terminates 3 residues ahead of where the CDR3 ends, so the germline J gene completes it. J is TRBJ1-1 and V is TRBV6-1; D remains ambiguous. Germline V gene data show CDR1 as MNHNS and CDR2 as SASEGT. Trimming left V 3 bases short and J 2 bases short, with 13 bases between. The CDR3 sequence is 15 residues long. Incomplete CDR3 DNA: TGTGCCAGCAGTGACCCGGCGGGTCCTAACACTGAA. The encoded protein is CASSDPAGPNTE. The CDR3, in full, reads CASSDPAGPNTEAFF.

This clone was found a few times. The read ends 3 residues shy of where the CDR3 ends; the end is completed using the germline J gene. This rearrangement joins TRBV19 to TRBJ2-3, with 7 bases matching TRBD1. This CDR3 comprises 14 residues. V shed 5 bases, J shed 1 base, and the junction held 3 bases outside the gene matches. CDR1 is LNHDA, CDR2 SQIVND, per germline (reference sequence). The CDR3: CASSSGQGTDTQYF. CDR3 bases read: TGTGCCAGTAGTTCCGGACAGGGCACAGATACG.

This clone was counted ten times or more. Read data end 3 residues before the CDR3 end; the end is taken from the germline J gene. The chain recombines TRBV19 with TRBJ1-1, with D possibly TRBD1 on 5 matching bases. Germline CDR1 reads LNHDA; CDR2 reads SQIVND (reference sequence). This CDR3 region has 13 residues. The V end lost 10 bases, the J end lost 2 bases, and 14 bases lay between the germline ends. The CDR3 sequence: CAISQAANTEAFF. The sequenced CDR3 bases are TGTGCCATTTCACAGGCAGCTAACACTGAA.

In the case of this clone: The read halts 3 residues ahead of the CDR3 end, with the missing end drawn from the germline J gene. The chain uses TRBV30 and TRBJ2-7; 7 bases are shared with TRBD2. V was clipped by 2 bases and J by 2 bases; unmatched bases: 3. The CDR3 spans 13 residues. Looked up from germline, CDR1 is GTSNPN and CDR2 is SVGIG (reference sequence). CDR3 sequence: CAWSSGTTYEQYF. CDR3 DNA, as far as it was read: TGTGCCTGGAGTTCGGGGACTACCTACGAG.

This clone was seen ten or more times. Read data end 3 residues before the CDR3 end; the end is taken from the germline J gene. V gene TRBV19 combines with J gene TRBJ2-7, with D perhaps TRBD2 (6 bases). This CDR3 region has 14 residues. Germline-derived CDR1 and CDR2 are LNHDA and SQIVND (reference sequence). Trimming cost V 4 bases and J 2 bases, with 12 bases left between them. The chain's CDR3 is CASSTGGGTYEQYF. The CDR3 DNA, read in part, is TGTGCCAGTAGTACCGGGGGTGGAACCTACGAG. Based on the CDR3 plus reference TRBV19 and TRBJ2-7, the full variable domain is DGGITQSPKYLFRKEGQNVTLSCEQNLNHDAMYWYRQDPGQGLRLIYYSQIVNDFQKGDIAEGYSVSREKKESFPLTVTSAQKNPTAFYLCASSTGGGTYEQYFGPGTRLTVT.

This clone was seen more than once but under ten times. Read data end 3 residues before the CDR3 end; the end is taken from the germline J gene. V usage is TRBV5-1 and J usage is TRBJ2-7, with D perhaps TRBD2 (6 bases). From germline, CDR1 is SGHRS and CDR2 YFSETQ. This CDR3 has 13 residues. V was trimmed by 4 bases and J by 2 bases, leaving 10 bases between them. This chain's CDR3 is CASSRGNTYEQYF. Partial CDR3 DNA: TGCGCCAGCAGCCGGGGGAACACCTACGAG.

This clone has ten or more counts. The read halts 3 residues ahead of the CDR3 end, with the missing end drawn from the germline J gene. The chain joins TRBV7-2 to TRBJ1-1, with no clear D. V gave up 5 bases and J gave up 4 bases, with 11 bases separating them. Germline CDR1 is SGHTA and CDR2 is FQGNSA. The CDR3 has 13 amino acids. CDR3 amino acids: CASSPRVGTEAFF. The CDR3 bases that were read are TGTGCCAGCAGCCCCCGGGTGGGCACTGAA.

This clone came up many times. The read stops 3 residues short of the end of the CDR3; the missing end is completed from the germline J gene. The chain has TRBV19 and TRBJ2-5, with 13 positions matching TRBD2. The trim removed 4 bases at V and 3 bases at J, leaving 5 bases unmatched. The CDR3 consists of 16 residues. CDR1 LNHDA and CDR2 SQIVND come from the germline V gene (reference sequence). The CDR3 DNA, read in part, is TGTGCCAGTAGTAGGGGTGGACTAGCGGGAGAAGAGACC. Amino acids: CASSRGGLAGEET. The full CDR3 protein is CASSRGGLAGEETQYF.

About this clone: The read stops 3 residues short of the end of the CDR3; the missing end is completed from the germline J gene. The J gene is TRBJ2-7, the V gene TRBV7-2, with 8 nucleotides matching TRBD1. Per germline, CDR1 SGHTA and CDR2 FQGNSA. The CDR3 spans 15 residues. The ends lost 3 bases at V and 3 bases at J; junction bases unmatched: 7. The CDR3 bases that were read are TGTGCCAGCAGCTTCCCTGGACAGGGCCTCTACGAG. Translating gives CASSFPGQGLYE. The CDR3 reads in full as CASSFPGQGLYEQYF.

This clone was seen only a few times. Coverage ceases 3 residues before the CDR3 finishes, and the germline J gene fills in the end. This same CDR3 is encoded by further DNA sequences in the sample. V and J are TRBV19 and TRBJ2-7; no clear D. Trimming took 4 bases from V and 2 from J, leaving 9 bases between them. This CDR3 contains 13 residues. The germline CDR1 and CDR2 sequences are LNHDA and SQIVND (reference sequence). This CDR3 reads CASSTGTTYEQYF. The sequenced CDR3 bases are TGTGCCAGTAGTACCGGTACTACCTACGAG.